This T cell receptor (beta chain) was found in a study of OX40 agonist ivuxolimab in advanced cancers. The wider study: Hepatocellular carcinoma, melanoma, renal cell or head and neck cancer occurred in dose-escalation patients. Notes on the study in general: Part of the nonresponder group also had normalized T-cell clonal expansion that was low. In CD8+ T cells, expanded clones were on average more numerous than in CD4+.

About this clone itself: What it binds is not known.

Sequencing used immunoSEQ multiplex PCR; TCRdb keeps in-frame clones, though not all of them. The table has over 30,000 clones, almost 85% seen once; the top ten hold roughly 2%. With V trimmed by 3 bases and J by 9 bases, 5 bases remained unmatched. The V gene's germline CDR1 is LNHDA and CDR2 SQIVND (reference sequence). The CDR3 covers 14 residues. The sequence derives from an adult with an advanced solid tumor such as melanoma, head and neck, liver or kidney cancer. The material was CD4+ or CD8+ T cells sorted from blood, obtained in a trial of the OX40 agonist ivuxolimab. The chain joins TRBV19 to TRBJ2-1, with 10 nucleotides matching TRBD1. The CDR3 loop reads CASSIRGQGSEQFF. CDR3 DNA sequence: TGTGCCAGTAGTATTAGGGGACAGGGGTCTGAGCAGTTCTTC. Together with reference TRBV19 and TRBJ2-1, the CDR3 gives the full variable domain: DGGITQSPKYLFRKEGQNVTLSCEQNLNHDAMYWYRQDPGQGLRLIYYSQIVNDFQKGDIAEGYSVSREKKESFPLTVTSAQKNPTAFYLCASSIRGQGSEQFFGPGTRLTVL.